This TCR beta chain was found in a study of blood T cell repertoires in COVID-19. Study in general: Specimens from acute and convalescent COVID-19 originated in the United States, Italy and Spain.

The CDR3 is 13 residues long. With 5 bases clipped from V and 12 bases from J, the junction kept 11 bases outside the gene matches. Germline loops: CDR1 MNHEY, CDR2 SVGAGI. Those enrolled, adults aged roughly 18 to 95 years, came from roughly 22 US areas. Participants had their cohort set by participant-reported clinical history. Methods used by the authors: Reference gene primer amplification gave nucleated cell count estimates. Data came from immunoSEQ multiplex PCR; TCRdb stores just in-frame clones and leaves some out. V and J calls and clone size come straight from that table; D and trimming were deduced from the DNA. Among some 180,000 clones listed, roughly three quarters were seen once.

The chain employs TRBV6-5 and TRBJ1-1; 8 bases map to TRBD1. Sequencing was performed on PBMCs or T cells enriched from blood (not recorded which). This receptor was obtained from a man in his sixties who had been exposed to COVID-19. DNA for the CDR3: TGTGCCAGCAGTCCTCGGACAGGGAGTCGCTCTTTCTTT. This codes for CASSPRTGSRSFF.